This T cell receptor beta chain was found in a study of CD8 T cells in ankylosing spondylitis. This clonotype has at least ten counts. Quantitative barcoded 5'-RACE was used to prepare TCR beta libraries. TCRdb re-derived calls from the 5' RACE reads in MiXCR, one entry per CDR3 protein. The repertoire consists of about 130,000 distinct CDR3 sequences, with 7% occurring once and the leading ten covering 12%. Per the germline V gene, CDR1 is SGHRS and CDR2 is YFSETQ. J was trimmed by 3 bases and V by 0 bases; bases with no gene match: 5. This CDR3 contains 16 residues. Sequencing was carried out using blood, either unsorted or a sorted T cell fraction (not recorded which). This chain links TRBV5-1 with TRBJ1-5, with 8 bases matching TRBD1. This clonotype was sampled from a male donor with ankylosing spondylitis or in good health (not recorded which). The CDR3 sequence is CASSLAAGGPNQPQHF. The CDR3 region has the DNA TGCGCCAGCAGCTTGGCGGCAGGGGGCCCCAATCAGCCCCAGCATTTT.